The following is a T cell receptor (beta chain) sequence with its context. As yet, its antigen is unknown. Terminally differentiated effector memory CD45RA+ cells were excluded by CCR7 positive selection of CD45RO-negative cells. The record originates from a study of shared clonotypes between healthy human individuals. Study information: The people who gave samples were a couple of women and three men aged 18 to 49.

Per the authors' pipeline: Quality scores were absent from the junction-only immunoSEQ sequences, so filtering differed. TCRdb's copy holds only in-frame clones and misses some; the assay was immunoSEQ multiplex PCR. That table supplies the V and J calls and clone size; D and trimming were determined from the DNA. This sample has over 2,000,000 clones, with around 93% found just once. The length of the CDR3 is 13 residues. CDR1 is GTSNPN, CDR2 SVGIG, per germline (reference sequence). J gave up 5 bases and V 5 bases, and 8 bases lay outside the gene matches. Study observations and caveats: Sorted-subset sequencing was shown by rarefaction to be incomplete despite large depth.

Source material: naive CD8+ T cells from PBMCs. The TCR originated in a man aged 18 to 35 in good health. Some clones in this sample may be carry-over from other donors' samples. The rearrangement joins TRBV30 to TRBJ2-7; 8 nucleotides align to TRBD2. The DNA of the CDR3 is TGTGCCTGGGGAGGGACTAGTTTTCACGAGCAGTACTTC. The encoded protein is CAWGGTSFHEQYF.